Presented here are 26 T cell receptor beta chains from one specimen sequenced in a study of patients and donors after allogeneic stem cell transplantation. TCRdb re-called the RT-PCR reads with MiXCR, one entry per CDR3 protein. The sample contains some 150,000 distinct CDR3 sequences, approximately 37% of which appear only once. Sequencing was carried out using blood, either unsorted or a sorted T cell fraction (not recorded which). All receptors derive from a human donor who was either an allogeneic HSCT recipient or a stem cell or donor lymphocyte infusion donor (not recorded which). It is not recorded whose cells these are; they may come from a transplant donor.

The genes are TRBV6-5 and TRBJ2-3, with D hard to call. The CDR3 loop spans 14 amino acids. Germline V gene sequence: CDR1 MNHEY, CDR2 SVGAGI. V lost 1 base to trimming and J lost 3 bases, with 8 bases between them. CDR3 sequence: CASSYFAPTDTQYF. The CDR3 nucleotides read TGTGCCAGCAGTTACTTTGCTCCGACAGATACGCAGTATTTT.

This clonotype was recorded a few times. The CDR3 DNA reads TGTGCCAGCAGTATTTCGAGGACGAGCAATCAGCCCCAGCATTTT. It translates to CASSISRTSNQPQHF. The chain couples TRBV6-5 to TRBJ1-5, with D hard to call. Germline V gene sequence: CDR1 MNHEY, CDR2 SVGAGI. With 5 bases removed from V and 1 base from J, the gap between germline ends came to 12 bases. CDR3 size: 15 residues.

The chain has TRBV9 and TRBJ2-1; D unclear. Germline V gene sequence: CDR1 SGDLS, CDR2 YYNGEE. The V gene lost 0 bases and the J gene lost 7 bases, with 5 bases spanning the gap. The CDR3 is made up of 12 amino acids. The CDR3 bases are TGTGCCAGCAGCGTAGTTGCAAATGAGCAGTTCTTC. This gives the protein CASSVVANEQFF.

This clonotype was counted between two and nine times. The chain couples TRBV6-5 to TRBJ1-2; maybe TRBD1 (6 bases). Deletions cut 2 bases from V and 7 bases from J, with 17 bases between. Germline values: CDR1 MNHEY, CDR2 SVGAGI. The CDR3 extends over 15 amino acids. CDR3: CASSYKRLQGSGYTF. The CDR3 DNA sequence: TGTGCCAGCAGTTACAAACGCTTACAGGGCTCTGGCTACACCTTC.

This clonotype has only a few counts. The J gene is TRBJ2-3, the V gene TRBV20-1; TRBD2 agrees at 13 bases. This CDR3 spans 16 amino acids. In germline, CDR1 is DFQATT, CDR2 SNEGSKA (reference sequence). V dropped 5 bases and J dropped 5; count of bases not matched to a gene: 10. CDR3 sequence: CSAQGGLAGMVDTQYF. The CDR3 bases are TGCAGTGCTCAGGGGGGACTAGCGGGGATGGTAGATACGCAGTATTTT.

This chain connects TRBV20-1 to TRBJ2-2; 7 bases are shared with TRBD2. From germline, CDR1 is DFQATT and CDR2 SNEGSKA (reference sequence). Unmatched junction bases numbered 3, after V lost 1 base and J lost 7 bases. There are 13 residues in the CDR3. CDR3 nucleotide sequence: TGCAGTGCTAGAGGGACTAGTATCGGGGAGCTGTTTTTT. Residues: CSARGTSIGELFF.

In this sample, this clonotype turned up a few times. This chain joins TRBV12-3 or TRBV12-4 and TRBJ2-3; D may be TRBD2 (5 bases). Trimming stripped 3 bases from V and 1 base from J, with 8 bases between. The CDR3 length is 14 residues. CDR3 protein: CASSFGGRTDTQYF. In DNA, the CDR3 is TGTGCCAGCAGTTTTGGCGGGCGCACAGATACGCAGTATTTT.

The chain recombines TRBV11-1 with TRBJ1-1; 11 nucleotides align to TRBD1. Trimming at V came to 4 bases and at J to 5 bases, leaving 6 bases not matched to a gene. This CDR3 comprises 15 residues. Germline CDR1 and CDR2: SGHAT and FQDESV (reference sequence). CDR3 DNA: TGTGCCAGCAGCTCCACCGGGACAGGGGGAACTGAAGCTTTCTTT. This sequence encodes CASSSTGTGGTEAFF.

This clonotype was seen a handful of times. The chain is built from TRBV28 and TRBJ2-1; D possibly uses TRBD1 or TRBD2 (5 bases each). Germline values: CDR1 MDHEN, CDR2 SYDVKM. The CDR3 has 11 residues. V dropped 6 bases and J dropped 15 bases, with 15 bases sitting between them. The CDR3 protein is CASSLSGRGFF. For the CDR3, the DNA is TGTGCCAGCAGCCTATCGGGGCGAGGGTTCTTC.

CDR3 protein: CASSAPGGPYNEQFF. In DNA, the CDR3 is TGTGCCAGCAGCGCCCCGGGGGGACCATACAATGAGCAGTTCTTC. The V and J genes are TRBV9 and TRBJ2-1, with 7 positions matching TRBD2. Trimming removed 3 bases from V and 4 bases from J; junction bases left unmatched: 7. The germline V gene encodes CDR1 SGDLS and CDR2 YYNGEE. The CDR3 has 15 amino acids.

V and J are TRBV5-1 and TRBJ2-1; 9 nucleotides match TRBD1. CDR1 and CDR2 from the germline V gene are SGHRS and YFSETQ. This CDR3 has 11 residues. Trimming removed 2 bases from V and 14 bases from J; junction bases left unmatched: 2. The DNA for the CDR3 is TGCGCCAGCAGCTTCGGACAGGGGAAGTTCTTC. Translating gives CASSFGQGKFF.

The gene calls are TRBV11-2 and TRBJ1-1; unclear D gene. The CDR3 totals 14 residues. Germline loops: CDR1 SGHAT, CDR2 FQNNGV. V lost 2 bases to trimming and J lost 5 bases, with 12 bases between them. The CDR3 spells CASSLSSGRTEAFF. DNA for the CDR3: TGTGCCAGCAGCTTAAGCTCGGGGAGGACTGAAGCTTTCTTT. The whole variable domain, filled in from reference TRBV11-2 and TRBJ1-1, reads EAGVAQSPRYKIIEKRQSVAFWCNPISGHATLYWYQQILGQGPKLLIQFQNNGVVDDSQLPKDRFSAERLKGVDSTLKIQPAKLEDSAVYLCASSLSSGRTEAFFGQGTRLTVV.

The chain couples TRBV12-3 or TRBV12-4 to TRBJ1-5; 7 bases match TRBD1. J gave up 2 bases and V 7 bases, and 11 bases lay outside the gene matches. CDR3 length: 16 amino acids. CDR3 region: CASNLGQPRGNQPQHF. CDR3 in DNA: TGTGCCAGCAACTTGGGACAGCCTAGGGGCAATCAGCCCCAGCATTTT.

This chain joins TRBV15 and TRBJ2-5; 7 nucleotides agree with TRBD2. Trimming took 3 bases from V and 4 from J; bases not matched to a gene: 5. The CDR3 is 14 amino acids. Per germline, CDR1 LNHNV and CDR2 YYDKDF (reference sequence). CDR3 nucleotide sequence: TGTGCCACCAGCAGTAGTGGGGAGGGAGAGACCCAGTACTTC. This gives the protein CATSSSGEGETQYF.

The chain is built from TRBV5-1 and TRBJ1-2; D unresolved. V dropped 4 bases and J dropped 1 base, with 11 bases sitting between them. CDR3 length equals 14 residues. The V gene's germline CDR1 is SGHRS and CDR2 YFSETQ. CDR3 DNA sequence: TGCGCCAGCAGCACCAGACACCGTAACTATGGCTACACCTTC. It codes for CASSTRHRNYGYTF.

This clonotype was observed a handful of times. The chain is built from TRBV28 and TRBJ2-5; possibly TRBD2 for D (5 bases). Germline V gene data show CDR1 as MDHEN and CDR2 as SYDVKM. The CDR3 totals 15 residues. The V and J ends lost 4 bases and 0 bases respectively, with 12 bases between them. CDR3 sequence (DNA): TGTGCCAGCAGTTCCACCCTCGGGAACCAAGAGACCCAGTACTTC. Translation: CASSSTLGNQETQYF. Drawing the rest from reference TRBV28 and TRBJ2-5, the complete variable domain is DVKVTQSSRYLVKRTGEKVFLECVQDMDHENMFWYRQDPGLGLRLIYFSYDVKMKEKGDIPEGYSVSREKKERFSLILESASTNQTSMYLCASSSTLGNQETQYFGPGTRLLVL.

This clonotype was seen a handful of times. The rearrangement joins TRBV5-1 to TRBJ1-1; no reliable D call. V lost 2 bases, J lost 1 base, and 12 bases lay in between. CDR3 length: 15 amino acids. Germline-derived CDR1 and CDR2 are SGHRS and YFSETQ. The CDR3 bases are TGCGCCAGCAGCTTAGAGGGAATCGGGAACACTGAAGCTTTCTTT. As protein: CASSLEGIGNTEAFF.

The V gene is TRBV29-1, the J gene TRBJ2-7, with 7 bases matching TRBD1. Germline lookup yields CDR1 SQVTM and CDR2 ANQGSEA. This CDR3 spans 17 amino acids. J lost 0 bases, V lost 3 bases, and 14 bases had no gene match. This CDR3 is CSVERTGDLIFSYEQYF. The CDR3 DNA reads as TGCAGCGTTGAGAGGACAGGTGACTTGATATTCTCCTACGAGCAGTACTTC.

This clonotype was found a few times. The DNA of the CDR3 is TGTGCCAGCAGCCACTCCGGGACACAGGGGGCTTTCTTT. Amino acids: CASSHSGTQGAFF. The chain has TRBV12-3 or TRBV12-4 and TRBJ1-1; 7 bases line up with TRBD1. With 6 bases clipped from V and 11 bases from J, the junction kept 12 bases outside the gene matches. CDR3 length: 13 residues.

This clonotype was picked up a small number of times. This chain joins TRBV20-1 and TRBJ2-2; tentative D call: TRBD1 (6 bases). Germline-derived CDR1 and CDR2 are DFQATT and SNEGSKA (reference sequence). The CDR3 consists of 13 residues. Trimming removed 5 bases at V and 4 bases at J, with 11 bases between. The DNA for the CDR3 is TGCAGTGCTCCAACAGGGCTCACCGGGGAGCTGTTTTTT. This translates into CSAPTGLTGELFF.

This clonotype was counted a few times. This chain links TRBV20-1 with TRBJ1-3; no clear D gene. There are 14 residues in the CDR3. Germline V gene data show CDR1 as DFQATT and CDR2 as SNEGSKA (reference sequence). Trimming took 5 bases from V and 4 from J, leaving 15 bases between them. The CDR3 bases are TGCAGTGCTTGCTCCGACCAAGGGGGAAACACCATATATTTT. It encodes CSACSDQGGNTIYF.

This clonotype appeared once. This rearrangement joins TRBV6-6 to TRBJ2-5; D is possibly TRBD1 (6 bases). The CDR3 totals 13 residues. Trimming pared 2 bases from V and 4 bases from J, leaving 8 bases between. CDR1 is MNHNY, CDR2 SVGAGI, per germline (reference sequence). CDR3 DNA: TGTGCCAGCAGTTACGGGGGCTCAGAGACCCAGTACTTC. Translating it yields CASSYGGSETQYF.

This rearrangement joins TRBV6-1 to TRBJ2-5; D possibly corresponds to TRBD1 (5 bases). V gave up 7 bases and J gave up 7 bases, with 22 bases separating them. The germline V gene has CDR1 MNHNS and CDR2 SASEGT. This CDR3 has 15 amino acids. The CDR3 loop reads CASTLGAQVKGTQYF. CDR3 coding DNA: TGTGCCAGCACACTTGGGGCGCAGGTTAAAGGGACCCAGTACTTC.

The rearrangement links TRBV4-3 to TRBJ1-6, with D hard to call. The CDR3 loop spans 13 amino acids. V was clipped by 1 base and J by 9 bases, with 7 bases between them. Germline CDR1 LGHNA, CDR2 YSLEER. In nucleotides, the CDR3 is TGCGCCAGCAGCCAAGGTCCGGGTTCACCCCTCCACTTT. This codes for CASSQGPGSPLHF.

CDR3 protein: CASSQQWDRVPYEQYF. CDR3 sequence (DNA): TGTGCCAGCAGCCAACAGTGGGACAGGGTCCCCTACGAGCAGTACTTC. The chain links TRBV12-3 or TRBV12-4 to TRBJ2-7; 9 bases line up with TRBD1. The CDR3 is 16 amino acids. V trimming: 6 bases; J trimming: 2 bases; junction bases outside the gene matches: 11.

This chain links TRBV24-1 with TRBJ2-1; D possibly corresponds to TRBD1 (6 bases). Germline V gene lookup returns CDR1 KGHDR and CDR2 SFDVKD. There are 15 residues in the CDR3. Trimming stripped 3 bases from V and 7 bases from J, with 15 bases between. The CDR3, as DNA: TGTGCCACCAGTGATGAAGTATTACAGGGAAATGAGCAGTTCTTC. This translates into CATSDEVLQGNEQFF.